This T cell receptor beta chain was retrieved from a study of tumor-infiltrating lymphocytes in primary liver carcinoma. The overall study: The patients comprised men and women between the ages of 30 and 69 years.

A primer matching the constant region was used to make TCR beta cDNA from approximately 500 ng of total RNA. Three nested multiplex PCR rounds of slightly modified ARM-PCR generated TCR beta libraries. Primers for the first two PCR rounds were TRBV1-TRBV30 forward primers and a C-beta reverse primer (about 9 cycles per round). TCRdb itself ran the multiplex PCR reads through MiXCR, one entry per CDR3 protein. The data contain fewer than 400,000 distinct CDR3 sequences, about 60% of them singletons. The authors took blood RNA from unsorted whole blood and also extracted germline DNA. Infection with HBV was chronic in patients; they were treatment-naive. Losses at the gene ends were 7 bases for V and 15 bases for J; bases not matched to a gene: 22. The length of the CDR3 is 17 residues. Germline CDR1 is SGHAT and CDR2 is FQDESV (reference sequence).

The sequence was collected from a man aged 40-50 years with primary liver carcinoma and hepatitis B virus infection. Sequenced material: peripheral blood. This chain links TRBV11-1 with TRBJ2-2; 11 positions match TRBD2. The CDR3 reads CASNFQPGLAAPVELFF. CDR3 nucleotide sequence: TGTGCCAGCAACTTCCAACCGGGACTAGCGGCGCCCGTTGAGTTGTTTTTT.